This passage covers 15 T cell receptor beta chains from one sample sequenced in a study of T cell responses to AZD1222 COVID-19 vaccine. The protocol was immunoSEQ multiplex PCR, while the TCRdb copy is restricted to in-frame clones and leaves out a portion. The repertoire holds roughly 200,000 clones, with around 88% as singletons. The sample consisted of peripheral blood, taken on day 0 of AZD1222 vaccination. Receptors were obtained from an adult in good health.

The V and J genes are TRBV6-4 and TRBJ1-1; no definite D call. CDR3 length: 14 amino acids. Trimming took 5 bases from V and 1 from J, leaving 11 bases between them. CDR1 MRHNA and CDR2 SNTAGT come from the germline V gene. This CDR3 is CASSRDPENTEAFF. The CDR3 DNA follows: TGTGCCAGCAGTCGAGACCCGGAGAACACTGAAGCTTTCTTT.

The V gene is TRBV10-3, the J gene TRBJ1-3; 8 bases line up with TRBD1. Per the germline V gene, CDR1 is ENHRY and CDR2 is SYGVKD. V lost 4 bases, J lost 8 bases, and 7 bases stayed unmatched. The CDR3 consists of 14 residues. The CDR3: CAISAGGLQYTIYF. CDR3 DNA sequence: TGTGCCATCAGTGCAGGGGGCCTACAGTACACCATATATTTT.

This clone has a single count. This chain joins TRBV4-1 and TRBJ2-7, with TRBD2 identical over 7 bases. CDR3 size: 15 residues. Germline values: CDR1 MGHRA, CDR2 YSYEKL. V was pared by 1 base and J by 1 base, with 4 bases of the junction left unmatched. The CDR3 bases are TGCGCCAGCAGCCAAGTGGCTAGCGGATCCTACGAGCAGTACTTC. Residues: CASSQVASGSYEQYF.

This clone has just a few counts. The J gene is TRBJ1-1, the V gene TRBV6-4; no clear D. Germline V gene data show CDR1 as MRHNA and CDR2 as SNTAGT. CDR3 length equals 15 residues. V lost 0 bases to trimming and J lost 1 base, with 9 bases between them. The CDR3, as DNA: TGTGCCAGCAGTGACTCGAGGACGGCGAACACTGAAGCTTTCTTT. Translation: CASSDSRTANTEAFF.

This clone has a single count. The genes are TRBV29-1 and TRBJ2-7, with 7 bases matching TRBD2. This CDR3 has 12 amino acids. Per the germline V gene, CDR1 is SQVTM and CDR2 is ANQGSEA. The CDR3 protein is CSGRAGNYEQYF. The CDR3 bases are TGCAGTGGGAGGGCGGGGAACTACGAGCAGTACTTC.

This clone was picked up one time. V gene TRBV9 combines with J gene TRBJ2-5; possible D gene TRBD1, 7 bases. CDR1 SGDLS and CDR2 YYNGEE come from the germline V gene. The CDR3 length is 15 residues. The germline V and J ends were trimmed by 4 bases and 4 bases, with 17 bases remaining between them. CDR3 sequence reads: CASSQAGPGGETQYF. CDR3 nucleotides: TGTGCCAGCAGCCAAGCGGGCCCAGGGGGAGAGACCCAGTACTTC.

This rearrangement joins TRBV11-2 to TRBJ2-3; D may be TRBD1 (6 bases). V shed 5 bases and J shed 2 bases, with 20 bases lying between them. This CDR3 has 17 amino acids. Germline lookup yields CDR1 SGHAT and CDR2 FQNNGV. DNA for the CDR3: TGTGCCAGCAGCCAACGAGTCCCCAGACAGGTCACAGATACGCAGTATTTT. Translated: CASSQRVPRQVTDTQYF. The full variable domain, in which reference TRBV11-2 and TRBJ2-3 provide the parts outside the CDR3, is EAGVAQSPRYKIIEKRQSVAFWCNPISGHATLYWYQQILGQGPKLLIQFQNNGVVDDSQLPKDRFSAERLKGVDSTLKIQPAKLEDSAVYLCASSQRVPRQVTDTQYFGPGTRLTVL.

This chain joins TRBV5-1 and TRBJ2-7; no clear D gene. V gave up 1 base and J gave up 1 base, with 6 bases separating them. Germline assignment: CDR1 SGHRS and CDR2 YFSETQ. This CDR3 region has 13 residues. CDR3 region: CASSLRLSYEQYF. In DNA, the CDR3 is TGCGCCAGCAGCTTGAGACTGTCCTACGAGCAGTACTTC.

This clone was observed a handful of times. The gene calls are TRBV3-1 (or the pseudogene TRBV3-2) and TRBJ2-3; 10 bases match TRBD2. Germline CDR1 is LGHDT and CDR2 is YNNKEL (reference sequence). Trimming at V came to 4 bases and at J to 2 bases, leaving 12 bases not matched to a gene. The CDR3 extends over 18 amino acids. In DNA, the CDR3 is TGTGCCAGCAGCCCACCATTTCTACTAGCGGGGTCCACAGATACGCAGTATTTT. As protein: CASSPPFLLAGSTDTQYF.

The chain combines TRBV19 with TRBJ1-2; 7 bases are shared with TRBD1. This CDR3 comprises 15 residues. V lost 7 bases to trimming and J lost 3 bases; unmatched junction nucleotides: 11. CDR1 is LNHDA and CDR2 is SQIVND in the germline V gene (reference sequence). This CDR3 is CASTPGGVGDYGYTF. The CDR3 DNA sequence: TGTGCCAGTACCCCAGGGGGTGTGGGTGACTATGGCTACACCTTC.

The chain carries TRBV7-9 and TRBJ1-3; no clear D. The V end lost 1 base, the J end lost 0 bases, and 10 bases lay between the germline ends. Germline V lookup: CDR1 SEHNR, CDR2 FQNEAQ (reference sequence). The CDR3 consists of 16 residues. The chain's CDR3 is CASSLGTGSSGNTIYF. The DNA of the CDR3 is TGTGCCAGCAGCTTAGGTACGGGCAGCTCTGGAAACACCATATATTTT.

V usage is TRBV7-2 and J usage is TRBJ2-7, with TRBD1 as a possible D gene (6 bases). The CDR3 runs 12 residues. The ends were cut back, 3 bases at V and 5 bases at J, with 8 bases in the middle. Germline assignment: CDR1 SGHTA and CDR2 FQGNSA. CDR3 protein: CASSFYRDEQYF. The CDR3 bases are TGTGCCAGCAGCTTCTACAGGGACGAGCAGTACTTC.

The chain combines TRBV21-1 with TRBJ2-7; the table's D call TRBD1 went unverified against the DNA. TRBV21-1 is listed as a pseudogene. The CDR3 is 14 residues long. This chain's CDR3 is CASRTGGRSYEQYF. In DNA, the CDR3 is TGTGCCAGCAGAACAGGGGGTAGGTCCTACGAGCAGTACTTC.

The rearrangement links TRBV5-1 to TRBJ1-2; D is possibly TRBD1 (5 bases). The CDR3 is made up of 16 amino acids. V lost 4 bases to trimming and J lost 3 bases, with 19 bases between them. The V gene's germline CDR1 is SGHRS and CDR2 YFSETQ. CDR3 sequence: CASSPPGRGTDYGYTF. The CDR3 bases are TGCGCCAGCAGCCCCCCCGGCCGGGGGACGGACTATGGCTACACCTTC.

The V gene is TRBV10-3, the J gene TRBJ1-2; 12 bases match TRBD1. This CDR3 contains 16 residues. The V gene end was trimmed by 1 base and the J gene end by 8 bases; junction bases not matched to a gene: 8. CDR1 and CDR2 (germline): ENHRY, SYGVKD. The CDR3 reads CAISEFLGQGAKGYTF. CDR3 nucleotide sequence: TGTGCCATCAGTGAGTTCCTGGGACAGGGGGCGAAGGGCTACACCTTC.